Following are 22 T cell receptor beta chains from one sample sequenced in a study of blood T cell repertoires in COVID-19. The method was immunoSEQ multiplex PCR; TCRdb's version includes in-frame clones alone and lacks a portion of them. The table has over 200,000 clones, around 85% seen once. The specimen was PBMCs or T cells enriched from blood (not recorded which). The receptor set was obtained from a man aged 40-55 years who had recovered from COVID-19.

This clone has only a few counts. The V gene is TRBV2, the J gene TRBJ2-4, with a weak D call TRBD1 (5 bases). The V and J ends lost 5 bases and 6 bases respectively, with 17 bases between them. There are 15 residues in the CDR3. Germline assignment: CDR1 SNHLY and CDR2 FYNNEI. The CDR3 region has the DNA TGTGCCAGCAGTTCTAATCAGGGCGTCCCAAACATTCAGTACTTC. Its translation is CASSSNQGVPNIQYF.

This clone has only one observation. The chain links TRBV6-4 to TRBJ1-3; perhaps TRBD1 as D (6 bases). The CDR3 extends over 20 amino acids. Trimming took off 0 bases at V and 1 base at J, with 22 bases between the two ends. Germline CDR1 is MRHNA and CDR2 is SNTAGT. CDR3 sequence (DNA): TGTGCCAGCAGTGACTCTCAACGGACAGCCGTTCTCTCATCTGGAAACACCATATATTTT. This encodes CASSDSQRTAVLSSGNTIYF.

This clone has more than one count but fewer than ten. V and J are TRBV3-1 (or the pseudogene TRBV3-2) and TRBJ2-1; 11 nucleotides match TRBD2. The CDR3 is 16 residues long. V trimming: 1 base; J trimming: 4 bases; junction bases outside the gene matches: 3. Germline CDR1 and CDR2: LGHDT and YNNKEL (reference sequence). DNA for the CDR3: TGTGCCAGCAGCCAAGCCGGGACTAGCGGATACAATGAGCAGTTCTTC. Its protein product is CASSQAGTSGYNEQFF.

The genes are TRBV5-1 and TRBJ1-6; 7 nucleotides agree with TRBD1. The CDR3 runs 16 residues. Germline trimming cut 1 base from V and 5 bases from J; bases unmatched to any gene: 6. Germline V lookup: CDR1 SGHRS, CDR2 YFSETQ. CDR3 bases: TGCGCCAGCAGCTTGTTGTCAGGGGGGAATAATTCACCCCTCCACTTT. Encoded protein: CASSLLSGGNNSPLHF. The variable domain in full, completed from reference TRBV5-1 and TRBJ1-6, reads KAGVTQTPRYLIKTRGQQVTLSCSPISGHRSVSWYQQTPGQGLQFLFEYFSETQRNKGNFPGRFSGRQFSNSRSEMNVSTLELGDSALYLCASSLLSGGNNSPLHFGNGTRLTVT.

The chain employs TRBV30 and TRBJ1-2, with D tentatively TRBD1 (6 bases). V shed 4 bases and J shed 0 bases, with 9 bases lying between them. The CDR3 loop spans 13 amino acids. Germline V gives CDR1 GTSNPN, CDR2 SVGIG (reference sequence). CDR3 in amino acids: CAWTRQANYGYTF. CDR3 coding DNA: TGTGCCTGGACCCGACAGGCTAACTATGGCTACACCTTC.

The V and J genes are TRBV20-1 and TRBJ2-1, with D perhaps TRBD1 or TRBD2 (5 bases each). V was clipped by 3 bases and J by 7 bases, with 10 bases between them. CDR1 is DFQATT and CDR2 is SNEGSKA in the germline V gene (reference sequence). CDR3 length: 12 residues. This chain's CDR3 is CSASGGVNEQFF. The CDR3 DNA follows: TGCAGTGCTAGTGGGGGAGTTAATGAGCAGTTCTTC.

This chain connects TRBV10-3 to TRBJ1-5; possible D gene TRBD1, 6 bases. The CDR3 contains 14 residues. The V end lost 2 bases, the J end lost 8 bases, and 13 bases lay between the germline ends. Germline lookup yields CDR1 ENHRY and CDR2 SYGVKD. The CDR3 DNA reads TGTGCCATCAGTGAGGTAACACAGGGTGAGCCCCAGCATTTT. Its translation: CAISEVTQGEPQHF.

The V gene is TRBV28, the J gene TRBJ2-1; 15 positions match TRBD2. The germline CDR1 and CDR2 sequences are MDHEN and SYDVKM. V gave up 2 bases and J gave up 6 bases; unmatched junction bases: 2. The CDR3 is 16 residues long. CDR3 sequence: CASSLPGLAGGNEQFF. The CDR3, as DNA: TGTGCCAGCAGTTTACCGGGACTAGCGGGAGGCAATGAGCAGTTCTTC.

The rearrangement joins TRBV29-1 to TRBJ2-2; D is possibly TRBD1 (5 bases). V was clipped by 6 bases and J by 2 bases, with 10 bases between them. Per germline, CDR1 SQVTM and CDR2 ANQGSEA. The CDR3 has 13 amino acids. CDR3 DNA sequence: TGCAGCGTGGACACCTCAAACACCGGGGAGCTGTTTTTT. This encodes CSVDTSNTGELFF.

The count of this clone is one. The chain links TRBV12-2 to TRBJ2-7; the D call in the table, TRBD2, was not verified against the DNA. TRBV12-2 is described as a pseudogene. This CDR3 is 17 amino acids long. The CDR3 loop is CASRLTLTSGSSYEQYF. As DNA, the CDR3 is TGTGCAAGTCGCTTAACCTTGACTAGCGGGAGTTCCTACGAGCAGTACTTC.

The chain employs TRBV2 and TRBJ1-6, with 7 bases aligning to TRBD1. Germline V gene data show CDR1 as SNHLY and CDR2 as FYNNEI. This CDR3 comprises 16 residues. The V and J ends lost 5 bases and 10 bases, in that order; junction bases with no gene match: 14. The CDR3 protein is CASSLQGLELGSPLHF. CDR3 sequence (DNA): TGTGCCAGCAGTTTACAGGGGTTGGAATTAGGGTCACCCCTCCACTTT. The full variable domain, its missing parts supplied by reference TRBV2 and TRBJ1-6, is EPEVTQTPSHQVTQMGQEVILRCVPISNHLYFYWYRQILGQKVEFLVSFYNNEISEKSEIFDDQFSVERPDGSNFTLKIRSTKLEDSAMYFCASSLQGLELGSPLHFGNGTRLTVT.

The CDR3 DNA reads TGTGCCACTGTGGACAGGGTTTGGAATGAGCAGTTCTTC. It is translated as CATVDRVWNEQFF. V usage is TRBV28 and J usage is TRBJ2-1, with 8 bases identical to TRBD1. The germline V gene encodes CDR1 MDHEN and CDR2 SYDVKM. V was pared by 10 bases and J by 7 bases, with 9 bases of the junction left unmatched. This CDR3 contains 13 residues.

This chain uses TRBV7-9 with TRBJ1-5, with 8 nucleotides matching TRBD1. From germline, CDR1 is SEHNR and CDR2 FQNEAQ (reference sequence). V was clipped by 3 bases and J by 6 bases; unmatched bases: 4. This CDR3 spans 14 amino acids. CDR3 amino acids: CASSFAGGVQPQHF. The CDR3 DNA reads as TGTGCCAGCAGCTTCGCAGGGGGCGTTCAGCCCCAGCATTTT.

The chain has TRBV6-1 and TRBJ1-2, with D possibly TRBD1 on 6 matching bases. Trimming took 6 bases from V and 5 from J, leaving 22 bases between them. Per germline, CDR1 MNHNS and CDR2 SASEGT. The CDR3 is 16 residues long. CDR3 nucleotide sequence: TGTGCCAGCAGGGAAACCCCGGTGGACAGCGCTTATGGCTACACCTTC. Translation gives CASRETPVDSAYGYTF.

The chain employs TRBV19 and TRBJ2-6; the D is unclear. CDR3 length: 13 residues. The germline CDR1 and CDR2 sequences are LNHDA and SQIVND (reference sequence). Trimming cost V 6 bases and J 0 bases, with 3 bases left between them. This CDR3 reads CASSNSGANVLTF. The CDR3 DNA reads as TGTGCCAGTAGCAACTCTGGGGCCAACGTCCTGACTTTC.

The chain recombines TRBV7-9 with TRBJ2-5; possible D gene TRBD2, 5 bases. Germline CDR1 and CDR2: SEHNR and FQNEAQ (reference sequence). Trimming stripped 6 bases from V and 3 bases from J, with 29 bases between. The CDR3 length is 19 residues. Written as DNA, the CDR3 is TGTGCCAGCAGTACCTGGCGCGACGGAGGATCGGTCATTAAAGAGACCCAGTACTTC. Its protein is CASSTWRDGGSVIKETQYF. The whole variable domain, remainder taken from reference TRBV7-9 and TRBJ2-5, is DTGVSQNPRHKITKRGQNVTFRCDPISEHNRLYWYRQTLGQGPEFLTYFQNEAQLEKSRLLSDRFSAERPKGSFSTLEIQRTEQGDSAMYLCASSTWRDGGSVIKETQYFGPGTRLLVL.

The genes are TRBV7-2 and TRBJ1-2; a possible D gene is TRBD1 (5 bases). CDR3 length: 13 amino acids. The V and J ends lost 1 base and 6 bases respectively, with 9 bases between them. Germline CDR1 is SGHTA and CDR2 is FQGNSA. The CDR3 coding sequence is TGTGCCAGCAGCTTAGGCCAGGGCGATGGCTACACCTTC. Translating it yields CASSLGQGDGYTF.

This clone was observed once. The chain recombines TRBV3-1 (or the pseudogene TRBV3-2) with TRBJ2-6; TRBD1 might be the D (5 bases). Trimming removed 4 bases from V and 1 base from J, with 14 bases in between. This CDR3 comprises 17 residues. Germline CDR1 LGHDT, CDR2 YNNKEL (reference sequence). The CDR3 DNA follows: TGTGCCAGCAGCCCGCCAGGGCGCTTATCTGGGGCCAACGTCCTGACTTTC. Encoded protein: CASSPPGRLSGANVLTF.

The V and J genes are TRBV27 and TRBJ2-7, with D possibly matching TRBD1 (6 bases). V lost 6 bases, J lost 5 bases, and 17 bases lay in between. The CDR3 consists of 14 residues. The germline gives CDR1 MNHEY, CDR2 SMNVEV (reference sequence). The CDR3: CASRLTLQGDEQYF. DNA for the CDR3: TGTGCCAGCAGGCTAACGTTACAGGGAGACGAGCAGTACTTC.

This sequence joins TRBV5-4 and TRBJ2-7; TRBD1 agrees at 8 bases. With V trimmed by 2 bases and J by 3 bases, 7 bases remained unmatched. CDR1 SGHNT and CDR2 YYREEE come from the germline V gene (reference sequence). The CDR3 contains 15 residues. The CDR3 sequence is CASSLDRGGFYEQYF. CDR3 in DNA: TGTGCCAGCAGCTTAGACAGGGGCGGATTCTACGAGCAGTACTTC.

The chain employs TRBV6-5 and TRBJ2-7; TRBD1 matches at 8 bases. Germline V gene data show CDR1 as MNHEY and CDR2 as SVGAGI. With V trimmed by 10 bases and J by 4 bases, 12 bases remained unmatched. The CDR3 contains 14 residues. CDR3 loop: CAIKPGTGSYEQYF. CDR3 nucleotides: TGTGCCATCAAACCCGGGACAGGTTCGTACGAGCAGTACTTC.

The rearrangement links TRBV29-1 to TRBJ2-7; 8 bases align to TRBD2. Germline V lookup: CDR1 SQVTM, CDR2 ANQGSEA. The CDR3 loop spans 14 amino acids. Trimming removed 5 bases from V and 0 bases from J; junction bases left unmatched: 6. CDR3 sequence reads: CSVRTGGSSYEQYF. The CDR3 bases are TGCAGCGTTAGGACGGGGGGGAGCTCCTACGAGCAGTACTTC.